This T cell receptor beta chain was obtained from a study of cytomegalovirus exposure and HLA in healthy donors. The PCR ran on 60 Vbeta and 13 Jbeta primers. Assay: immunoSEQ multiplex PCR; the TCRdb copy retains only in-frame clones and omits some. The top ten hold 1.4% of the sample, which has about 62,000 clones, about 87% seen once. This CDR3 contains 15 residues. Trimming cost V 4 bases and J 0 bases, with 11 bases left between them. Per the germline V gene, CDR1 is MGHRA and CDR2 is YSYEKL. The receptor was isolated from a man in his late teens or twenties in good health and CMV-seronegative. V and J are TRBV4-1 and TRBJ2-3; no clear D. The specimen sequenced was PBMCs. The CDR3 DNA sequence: TGCGCCAGCAGCCTCCGGGTTCCCAGCACAGATACGCAGTATTTT. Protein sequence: CASSLRVPSTDTQYF.